The 3 T cell receptor beta chains in this list originate from one sample, sequenced in a study of blood T cell repertoires in COVID-19. Libraries were prepared by immunoSEQ multiplex PCR; TCRdb keeps only in-frame clonotypes and omits some of them. The sample shows some 22,000 clones, about nine tenths of them seen only once. The specimen sequenced was peripheral blood. The receptors shown here come from a human donor with active COVID-19. The donor label of this sample is uncertain.

The J gene is TRBJ2-3, the V gene TRBV2; 10 nucleotides line up with TRBD1. Germline CDR1 is SNHLY and CDR2 is FYNNEI. V trimming: 5 bases; J trimming: 3 bases; junction bases outside the gene matches: 8. The CDR3 sequence is 16 residues long. CDR3 amino acids: CASSRDRGSGTDTQYF. The CDR3 coding sequence is TGTGCCAGCAGTAGGGACAGGGGTTCGGGGACAGATACGCAGTATTTT.

The V call is TRBV6-1, the J call TRBJ2-5; 12 bases match TRBD2. Germline trimming cut 4 bases from V and 4 bases from J; bases unmatched to any gene: 13. This CDR3 region has 18 residues. The V gene's germline CDR1 is MNHNS and CDR2 SASEGT. This chain's CDR3 is CASSVRTSGMGRAETQYF. The CDR3 DNA sequence: TGTGCCAGCAGTGTTCGGACTAGCGGGATGGGCCGGGCAGAGACCCAGTACTTC.

The rearrangement joins TRBV19 to TRBJ2-5; the D gene is possibly TRBD1 (5 bases). The CDR3 has 14 amino acids. The V gene's germline CDR1 is LNHDA and CDR2 SQIVND (reference sequence). Deletions cut 3 bases from V and 2 bases from J, with 10 bases between. Here the CDR3 DNA reads TGTGCCAGTAGTATGAGGCAGGGACAAGAGACCCAGTACTTC. It encodes CASSMRQGQETQYF.